This T cell receptor beta chain comes out of a study of blood T cell repertoires in COVID-19. Across the whole study: Specimens from acute and convalescent COVID-19 originated in the United States, Italy and Spain. PBMCs, B-cell-depleted T cells, or T cells provided the cDNA or gDNA that made up the material.

Per the study methods: Counts of nucleated cells, estimated from reference gene primer amplification, were obtained. TCRdb's copy holds only in-frame clones and misses some; the assay was immunoSEQ multiplex PCR. From that table come the V and J calls and clone size; the DNA was used to work out D and trimming. The profile covers over 150,000 clones, with around 74% appearing a single time and around 2.8% taken by the ten largest. The sequenced sample was peripheral blood. This TCR derives from a man between 65 and 79 years old with acute or convalescent COVID-19.

The CDR3 sequence: CASSPREQVEQFF. In DNA form, the CDR3 reads TGTGCCAGCTCACCACGAGAGCAGGTTGAGCAGTTCTTC. J is TRBJ2-1 and V is TRBV18; no definite D call. Germline V gene lookup returns CDR1 KGHSH and CDR2 LQKENI. The CDR3 extends over 13 amino acids. V lost 1 base, J lost 9 bases, and 10 bases lay in between.